The source of this T cell receptor beta chain is a study of Graves' ophthalmopathy and Graves' hyperthyroidism (dated by TCRdb to about 2018). A note on the overall study: A patient counted as having stable hyperthyroidism if there was no progression to ophthalmopathy within 18 months of follow-up. TCR beta repertoire signatures were used to distinguish Graves' ophthalmopathy from Graves' hyperthyroidism and to predict progression to ophthalmopathy. In total, approximately 140 blood samples were TCR-sequenced: approximately 42 ophthalmopathy, over 70 hyperthyroidism and roughly 17 hyperthyroidism-to-ophthalmopathy patients. To explore V-J signatures that distinguish ophthalmopathy from hyperthyroidism, a discovery set of around 100 patients was enrolled, made up of over 40 with ophthalmopathy and some 56 with stable hyperthyroidism. An independent validation cohort comprised around 19 hyperthyroidism patients and 17 patients who later progressed from hyperthyroidism to ophthalmopathy. In about 6 hyperthyroidism patients, T-cell repertoires of thyroid tissue and blood were compared. Following sampling, methimazole starting at 30 mg daily was administered to hyperthyroidism patients, and high-dose intravenous methylprednisolone was administered to ophthalmopathy patients.

Hyperthyroidism patients were newly diagnosed, with disease duration under 2 months, and aged 18 to 65 years. Patients were excluded if they had other autoimmune diseases, uncontrolled infections, pregnancy or lactation. Clinical symptoms, serum thyroxine, TRAb, thyroid ultrasound and orbital computed tomography formed the basis of the diagnosis. Total RNA was extracted using Trizol reagent, and RNA quality was checked on an Agilent 2100 Bioanalyzer. Here is what the overall study found, with its caveats: Most expanded thyroid clonotypes with frequency above 0.001 were also detected in blood, suggesting blood repertoires may reflect the thyroid immune response. Ophthalmopathy was separated from stable hyperthyroidism by the 13-signature model with more than 85% sensitivity and less than 82% specificity in cross-validation and with 80%/75% in the test set. No statistical method was used to set the sample size in advance, and the investigators knew which group each participant was assigned to. In validation, the model predicted ophthalmopathy progression with about 70% sensitivity and 72.22% specificity; roughly 11 predicted patients were CT-confirmed with GO in a median of around 6.5 months.

TCR beta CDR3 regions were amplified from RNA transcripts for repertoire sequencing. A first-round RT-PCR used HTBI primers with the Qiagen OneStep RT-PCR kit, followed by a second-round multiplex PCR, size selection and purification. Libraries were sequenced paired-end with 100 bp reads on an Illumina HiSeq2000. Per the authors' processing: SOAPnuke was used to process the reads, removing any read that contained adapters or uncalled bases, had a mean Phred below 15, or lacked an exact match to the constant primer or identifier. COPE v1.2.5 was used to merge high-quality paired reads. Each unique nucleotide sequence was treated as a clonotype, and MiTCR v1.1 was used to align the clonotypes to the IMGT TRB V, D and J references. Only V-J combinations with frequency above 0.0001 were analysed, covering over 98% of repertoires. For each V-J combination, a TCR clonal expansion and chaos score was defined as the ratio of F50 clonal expansion to chaos observed in the TCRdist matrix. Welch's t-statistics and random forest were used to reduce the features to approximately 13 V-J combinations, which were then used as input to a naive Bayes classifier. The Morisita-Horn index was used to measure how similar the thyroid and blood repertoires were. TCRdb's own reprocessing of the public reads used fastp at Q25 and MiXCR and kept productive beta chains. One record per CDR3 amino acid sequence lists the most common genes and DNA. In this record, the V and J calls reflect TCRdb's handling and not the investigators' own analysis. The sample includes about 600,000 distinct CDR3 sequences, with 39% observed a single time. The ten largest clones add up to approximately 4.1% of the sample.

Worth noting for this clonotype: Its antigen specificity is not known. Qualities for individual bases were not recorded, and no much larger clone is one base off.

The origin of this receptor is an adult man with Graves' hyperthyroidism. Sequenced material: peripheral blood or thyroid tissue (not recorded which).

Here is the DNA: TGTGCCACCAGTGATACGAAGCGGGGGGCAACCTACAATGAGCAGTTCTTC. Protein translation: CATSDTKRGATYNEQFF. The rearrangement joined TRBV24-1 to TRBJ2-1; the junction holds 9 bases that match TRBD2. In the germline V gene, CDR1 corresponds to KGHDR and CDR2 to SFDVKD. Inclusive of the bounding cysteine and phenylalanine, the CDR3 is 17 residues long. The kept DNA is CDR3 alone, 51 bases in frame from the first base. Trimming takes 3 bases off V and 2 bases off J; junction bases not matched to a gene: 7.